This T cell receptor (beta chain) was documented in a study of regulatory T cells. General study findings and limits: Hydrophobic residues at CDR3 positions 6 and 7 were enriched in conventional CD4+ T cells of CD3G-deficient patients. Regulatory T cells showed the strongest V-J pair restriction and V/J gene skewing among patient repertoires.

As for this clone: The antigen is unknown. At one end, the junction sequence differs from germline, possibly due to a read error.

CDR1 is DFQATT, CDR2 SNEGSKA, per germline (reference sequence). This CDR3 spans 8 amino acids. All CD3G-deficient patients showed autoimmunity, more severe in two. At testing, patients were 2 to 39 years old, with reduced naive and increased memory T-cell proportions. Sorting split CD4+ cells into CD25-high CD127-low Tregs and CD25-low CD127-high conventional T cells. Amplification used 52 TRBV primers and 13 TRBJ primers. Profiled with immunoSEQ multiplex PCR; TCRdb holds only in-frame clones, not every one. The repertoire holds about 15,000 clones, with roughly 84% as singletons. This TCR came from a person aged 30 to 39 with CD3G deficiency. The gene calls are TRBV20-1 and TRBJ1-2; 8 nucleotides agree with TRBD1. Material: conventional CD4+ T cells sorted from blood. CDR3 region: CSTGTGAF. The CDR3, as DNA: TGCAGCACCGGGACAGGTGCCTTC.